This T cell receptor (beta chain) is from a study of shared clonotypes between healthy human individuals. In the study overall: Each donor had three CD4 naive, three CD4 memory, two CD8 naive and one CD8 memory plate.

All donors qualified as healthy HIV-negative adults and had experienced no recent acute infections or vaccinations. Several immunoSEQ plates received, in even portions, the genomic DNA of each subset. Authors' processing steps: Junction-only sequences without quality scores came from ImmunoSEQ, so filtering differed. Sequencing used immunoSEQ multiplex PCR; TCRdb keeps in-frame clones, though not all of them. V, J and clone size are taken as reported in that table, and D and trimming were inferred from the DNA itself. The sample holds millions of clones, roughly 96% seen once. The CDR3 has 15 amino acids. Germline V gene lookup returns CDR1 SGHAT and CDR2 FQNNGV. Trimming removed 5 bases at V and 8 bases at J, with 19 bases between.

The rearrangement joins TRBV11-2 to TRBJ2-1; D unclear. This clonotype was sampled from a man between 18 and 35 years old in good health. The sample taken for sequencing was naive CD4+ T cells sorted from blood. The subset denotes: CD45RA+ positively selected. In nucleotides, the CDR3 is TGTGCCAGCAGCGCTCTGGCGGATCGAGAGGATGAGCAGTTCTTC. Translating gives CASSALADREDEQFF.